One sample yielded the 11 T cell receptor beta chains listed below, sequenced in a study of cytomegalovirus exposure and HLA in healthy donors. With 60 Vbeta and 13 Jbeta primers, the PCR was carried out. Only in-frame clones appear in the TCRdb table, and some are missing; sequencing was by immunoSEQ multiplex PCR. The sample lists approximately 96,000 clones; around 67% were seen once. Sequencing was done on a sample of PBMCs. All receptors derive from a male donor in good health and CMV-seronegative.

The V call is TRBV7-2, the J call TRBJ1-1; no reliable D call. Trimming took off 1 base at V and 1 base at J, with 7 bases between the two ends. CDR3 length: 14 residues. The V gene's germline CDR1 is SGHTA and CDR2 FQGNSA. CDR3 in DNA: TGTGCCAGCAGCTTAGAACAGTCGAACACTGAAGCTTTCTTT. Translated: CASSLEQSNTEAFF.

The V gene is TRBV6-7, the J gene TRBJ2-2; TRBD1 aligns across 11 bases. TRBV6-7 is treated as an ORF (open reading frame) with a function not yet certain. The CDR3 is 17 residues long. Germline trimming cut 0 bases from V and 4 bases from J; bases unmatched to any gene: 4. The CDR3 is CASSYSMDRGRTGELFF. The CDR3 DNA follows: TGTGCCAGCAGTTACTCGATGGACAGGGGGCGCACCGGGGAGCTGTTTTTT.

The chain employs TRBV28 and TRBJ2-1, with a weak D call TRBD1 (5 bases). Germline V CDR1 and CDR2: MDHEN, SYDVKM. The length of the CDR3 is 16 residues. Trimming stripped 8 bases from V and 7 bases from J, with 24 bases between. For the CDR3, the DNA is TGTGCCAGCCGTATCTTGGGGCAGGGTGTGTGGAATGAGCAGTTCTTC. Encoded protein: CASRILGQGVWNEQFF.

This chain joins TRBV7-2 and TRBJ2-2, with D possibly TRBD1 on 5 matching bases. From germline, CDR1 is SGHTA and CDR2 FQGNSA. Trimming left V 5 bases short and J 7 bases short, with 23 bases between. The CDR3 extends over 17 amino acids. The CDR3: CASSPTLLRAKGGELFF. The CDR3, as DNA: TGTGCCAGCAGCCCAACCCTTCTCAGGGCTAAGGGCGGGGAGCTGTTTTTT.

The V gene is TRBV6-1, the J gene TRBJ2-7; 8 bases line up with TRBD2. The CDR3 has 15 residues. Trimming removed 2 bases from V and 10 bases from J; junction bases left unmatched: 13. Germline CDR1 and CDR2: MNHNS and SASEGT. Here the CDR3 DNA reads TGTGCCAGCAGTGAAATAACCGGGAGGGCCAATAGACAGTACTTC. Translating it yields CASSEITGRANRQYF.

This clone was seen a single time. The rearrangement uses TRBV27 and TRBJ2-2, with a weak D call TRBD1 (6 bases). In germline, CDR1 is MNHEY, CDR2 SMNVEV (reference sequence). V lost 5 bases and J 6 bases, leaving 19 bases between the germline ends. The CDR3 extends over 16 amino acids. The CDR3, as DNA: TGTGCCAGCAGTCCCCACAGGGTCATGGTCGCCGGGGAGCTGTTTTTT. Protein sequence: CASSPHRVMVAGELFF.

CDR3 nucleotides: TGTGCCAGCAGTTACTCGGACAGGGGGTACTCCTACGAGCAGTACTTC. It specifies CASSYSDRGYSYEQYF. The chain couples TRBV6-6 to TRBJ2-7; TRBD1 matches at 10 bases. The CDR3 totals 16 residues. The germline CDR1 and CDR2 sequences are MNHNY and SVGAGI (reference sequence). V was pared by 0 bases and J by 0 bases, with 2 bases of the junction left unmatched.

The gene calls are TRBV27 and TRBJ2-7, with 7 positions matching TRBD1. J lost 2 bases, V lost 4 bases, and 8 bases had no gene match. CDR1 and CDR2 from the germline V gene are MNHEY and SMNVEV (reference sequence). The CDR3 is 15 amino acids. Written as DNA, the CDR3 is TGTGCCAGCAGTTCCCGGGACAGATATACCTACGAGCAGTACTTC. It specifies CASSSRDRYTYEQYF.

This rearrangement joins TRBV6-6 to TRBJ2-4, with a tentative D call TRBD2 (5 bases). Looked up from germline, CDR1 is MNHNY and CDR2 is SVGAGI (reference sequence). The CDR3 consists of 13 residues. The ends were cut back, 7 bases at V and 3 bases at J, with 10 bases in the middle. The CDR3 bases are TGTGCCAGCACCCCCCGGGGCAAAAACATTCAGTACTTC. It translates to CASTPRGKNIQYF.

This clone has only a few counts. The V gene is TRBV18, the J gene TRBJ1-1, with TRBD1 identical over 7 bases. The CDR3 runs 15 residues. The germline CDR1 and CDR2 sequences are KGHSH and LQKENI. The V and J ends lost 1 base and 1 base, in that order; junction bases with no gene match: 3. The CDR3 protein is CASSPLGQANTEAFF. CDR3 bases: TGTGCCAGCTCACCACTAGGACAGGCGAACACTGAAGCTTTCTTT.

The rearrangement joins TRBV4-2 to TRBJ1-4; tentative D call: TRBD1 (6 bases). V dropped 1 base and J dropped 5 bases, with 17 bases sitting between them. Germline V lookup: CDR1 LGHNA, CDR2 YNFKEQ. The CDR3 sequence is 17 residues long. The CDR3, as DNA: TGTGCCAGCAGCCAAGCGCCCCCTTGGACAGAGAATGAAAAACTGTTTTTT. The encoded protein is CASSQAPPWTENEKLFF.